This T cell receptor (beta chain) emerged from a study of blood T cell repertoires in COVID-19. Across the study: Samples representing acute and convalescent COVID-19 were sourced from the United States, Italy and Spain. Sources were T cells, B-cell-depleted T cells, or PBMCs; the material itself was cDNA or gDNA.

Germline CDR1 reads LGHDT; CDR2 reads YNNKEL (reference sequence). V shed 4 bases and J 8 bases; nucleotides not matched to a gene: 4. This CDR3 has 14 amino acids. In the original processing: The assay estimated nucleated cells by amplifying reference gene primers. Measured with immunoSEQ multiplex PCR; TCRdb has only the in-frame clones, and not every one. The DNA gave D and trimming, while V, J and clone size come from that table. Here the sample spans around 99,000 clones, roughly 88% being singletons. Sequencing was carried out using peripheral blood. The TCR sequence derives from a man aged 45-65 years with active or convalescent COVID-19. V gene TRBV3-1 (or the pseudogene TRBV3-2) combines with J gene TRBJ1-4; 10 bases match TRBD1. CDR3 loop: CASSLPGQGEKLFF. CDR3 DNA: TGTGCCAGCAGCCTTCCGGGACAGGGGGAAAAACTGTTTTTT.